The rows below give T cell receptor beta chains drawn from one sample of a study of shared clonotypes between healthy human individuals. The data were produced by immunoSEQ multiplex PCR, yet TCRdb's version contains in-frame clones alone and is incomplete. Of nearly 1,000,000 clones listed, 76% are singletons. Sequenced: memory CD4+ T cells sorted from blood. The receptor set was obtained from a man aged 18 to 30 in good health. The CDR3 runs from the conserved cysteine through the conserved F or W. Fields, in order: V gene, J gene, D gene, clone size, CDR3 DNA, CDR3 protein. The D gene is left open where the match is weak. Rows may omit the clone size; those that give it use once, few, many or a size class.

V gene: TRBV7-7; J gene: TRBJ1-2; D gene: NA; clone size: NA; CDR3 DNA: TGTGCTAGCAGCCCACTAGGGTACGATGGCTACACCTTC; CDR3 protein: CASSPLGYDGYTF
V gene: TRBV5-1; J gene: TRBJ2-1; D gene: TRBD1; clone size: NA; CDR3 DNA: TGCGCCAGCAGGGTGGGACAGGGACCTAACAATGAGCAGTTCTTC; CDR3 protein: CASRVGQGPNNEQFF
V gene: TRBV28; J gene: TRBJ2-3; D gene: NA; clone size: NA; CDR3 DNA: TGTGCCAGCAGTGGTATAGGGGGTTTAGGAGATACGCAGTATTTT; CDR3 protein: CASSGIGGLGDTQYF
V gene: TRBV29-1; J gene: TRBJ1-1; D gene: NA; clone size: once; CDR3 DNA: TGCAGCGTTACGTCCCGGGACGGGAACACTGAAGCTTTCTTT; CDR3 protein: CSVTSRDGNTEAFF
V gene: TRBV19; J gene: TRBJ2-1; D gene: TRBD2; clone size: NA; CDR3 DNA: TGTGCCAGTAGTATTCTAGCGGGGGAAAATGAGCAGTTCTTC; CDR3 protein: CASSILAGENEQFF
V gene: TRBV10-2; J gene: TRBJ1-6; D gene: TRBD1; clone size: NA; CDR3 DNA: TGCGCCAGCAGTGAACAGGGGGCGAATTCACCCCTCCACTTT; CDR3 protein: CASSEQGANSPLHF
V gene: TRBV6-6; J gene: TRBJ2-2; D gene: NA; clone size: NA; CDR3 DNA: TGTGCCAGCAGTTGGCGGGCGGTGAACACCGGGGAGCTGTTTTTT; CDR3 protein: CASSWRAVNTGELFF
V gene: TRBV4-1; J gene: TRBJ2-2; D gene: NA; clone size: few; CDR3 DNA: TGCGCCAGCAGCCAAGATGCGACCGGGACCGGGGAGCTGTTTTTT; CDR3 protein: CASSQDATGTGELFF
V gene: TRBV28; J gene: TRBJ2-2; D gene: NA; clone size: NA; CDR3 DNA: TGTGCCAGCAGGGTAGGCGGTTTGAACACCGGGGAGCTGTTTTTT; CDR3 protein: CASRVGGLNTGELFF
V gene: TRBV2; J gene: TRBJ2-2; D gene: NA; clone size: NA; CDR3 DNA: TGTGCCAGCAGTGAAGCCCCCGGGAGAAAATACACCGGGGAGCTGTTTTTT; CDR3 protein: CASSEAPGRKYTGELFF
V gene: TRBV27; J gene: TRBJ2-7; D gene: NA; clone size: NA; CDR3 DNA: TGTGCCAGCAGCTCGGGTCTGGGGTACGAGCAGTACTTC; CDR3 protein: CASSSGLGYEQYF
V gene: TRBV7-2; J gene: TRBJ2-7; D gene: NA; clone size: few; CDR3 DNA: TGTGCCAGCAGCTTAGCCAGGACAGCAGCCTACGAGCAGTACTTC; CDR3 protein: CASSLARTAAYEQYF
V gene: TRBV5-1; J gene: TRBJ1-6; D gene: NA; clone size: few; CDR3 DNA: TGCGCCAGCAGCCCACAGGATAACTATAATTCACCCCTCCACTTT; CDR3 protein: CASSPQDNYNSPLHF
V gene: TRBV18; J gene: TRBJ2-1; D gene: NA; clone size: NA; CDR3 DNA: TGTGCCAGCTCACCGAGCAGGGTGGGCAATGAGCAGTTCTTC; CDR3 protein: CASSPSRVGNEQFF
V gene: TRBV7-9; J gene: TRBJ1-2; D gene: NA; clone size: NA; CDR3 DNA: TGTGCCAGCAGCCCCAGTGTGAACTATGGCTACACCTTC; CDR3 protein: CASSPSVNYGYTF
V gene: TRBV5-6; J gene: TRBJ2-3; D gene: TRBD1; clone size: NA; CDR3 DNA: TGTGCCAGCAGCTTGGAGGACAGGGGACACACAGATACGCAGTATTTT; CDR3 protein: CASSLEDRGHTDTQYF
V gene: TRBV28; J gene: TRBJ2-5; D gene: TRBD2; clone size: NA; CDR3 DNA: TGTGCCAGCAGTTTAGGCGGGACTAGCGGGAAAGAGACCCAGTACTTC; CDR3 protein: CASSLGGTSGKETQYF
V gene: TRBV23-1; J gene: TRBJ1-3; D gene: NA; clone size: NA; CDR3 DNA: TGCGCCAGCAGTCAATGGGGGGACCGAAACACCATATATTTT; CDR3 protein: CASSQWGDRNTIYF
V gene: TRBV11-2; J gene: TRBJ1-1; D gene: NA; clone size: few; CDR3 DNA: TGTGCCAGCAGCGACACTACAGGGAGAACGAACACTGAAGCTTTCTTT; CDR3 protein: CASSDTTGRTNTEAFF
V gene: TRBV6-5; J gene: TRBJ1-5; D gene: NA; clone size: NA; CDR3 DNA: TGTGCCAGCAGGGGGGGCAGCAATCAGCCCCAGCATTTT; CDR3 protein: CASRGGSNQPQHF
V gene: TRBV6-6; J gene: TRBJ2-3; D gene: NA; clone size: NA; CDR3 DNA: TGTGCCAGCAGTGCCGGGAGCACAGATACGCAGTATTTT; CDR3 protein: CASSAGSTDTQYF
V gene: TRBV5-5; J gene: TRBJ1-1; D gene: NA; clone size: few; CDR3 DNA: TGTGCCAGCAGCTTGGTCCCAGAGGCTAACACTGAAGCTTTCTTT; CDR3 protein: CASSLVPEANTEAFF
V gene: TRBV27; J gene: TRBJ2-7; D gene: TRBD2; clone size: NA; CDR3 DNA: TGTGCCAGCTGGGGACTAGCGGTGAATTCCTACGAGCAGTACTTC; CDR3 protein: CASWGLAVNSYEQYF
V gene: TRBV5-4; J gene: TRBJ1-4; D gene: TRBD1; clone size: NA; CDR3 DNA: TGTGCCAGCAGCTTTACAGGGGGCGCAACTAATGAAAAACTGTTTTTT; CDR3 protein: CASSFTGGATNEKLFF
V gene: TRBV9; J gene: TRBJ2-3; D gene: NA; clone size: NA; CDR3 DNA: TGTGCCAGCAGCCCCTTTCCAGATACGCAGTATTTT; CDR3 protein: CASSPFPDTQYF
V gene: TRBV5-6; J gene: TRBJ2-6; D gene: NA; clone size: few; CDR3 DNA: TGTGCCAGCAGCTTTATATTGGAGGGGGCTGGGGCCAACGTCCTGACTTTC; CDR3 protein: CASSFILEGAGANVLTF
V gene: TRBV5-1; J gene: TRBJ2-3; D gene: TRBD2; clone size: NA; CDR3 DNA: TGCGCCAGCAGCTTGAATCGCGGGAGGGCCGGAGATACGCAGTATTTT; CDR3 protein: CASSLNRGRAGDTQYF
V gene: TRBV5-4; J gene: TRBJ1-6; D gene: NA; clone size: NA; CDR3 DNA: TGTGCCAGCAGCTTGGGGACAGCCACCAATTCACCCCTCCACTTT; CDR3 protein: CASSLGTATNSPLHF
V gene: TRBV7-8; J gene: TRBJ2-2; D gene: TRBD1; clone size: once; CDR3 DNA: TGTGCCAGCAGCTTAGCCAAAGGACAGGGTCTCACCGGGGAGCTGTTTTTT; CDR3 protein: CASSLAKGQGLTGELFF
V gene: TRBV5-4; J gene: TRBJ2-6; D gene: NA; clone size: NA; CDR3 DNA: TGTGCCAGCAGCTTGGGGCCCAGCTCTGGGGCCAACGTCCTGACTTTC; CDR3 protein: CASSLGPSSGANVLTF
V gene: TRBV6-5; J gene: TRBJ2-7; D gene: NA; clone size: NA; CDR3 DNA: TGTGCCAGCAGTTACTCGAGCTCCCCCCTATACGAGCAGTACTTC; CDR3 protein: CASSYSSSPLYEQYF
V gene: TRBV13; J gene: TRBJ1-1; D gene: NA; clone size: NA; CDR3 DNA: TGTGCCAGCAGCTTAAGGCGGGGTAGAATGAACACTGAAGCTTTCTTT; CDR3 protein: CASSLRRGRMNTEAFF
V gene: TRBV18; J gene: TRBJ1-5; D gene: NA; clone size: NA; CDR3 DNA: TGTGCCAGCTCCCCTGGGACATTTAATCAGCCCCAGCATTTT; CDR3 protein: CASSPGTFNQPQHF
V gene: TRBV7-2; J gene: TRBJ2-7; D gene: TRBD2; clone size: NA; CDR3 DNA: TGTGCCAGCAGCACCCTAGCGGCCTACGAGCAGTACTTC; CDR3 protein: CASSTLAAYEQYF
V gene: TRBV4-1; J gene: TRBJ1-1; D gene: NA; clone size: NA; CDR3 DNA: TGCGCCAGCAGGCAACTCAGGGAGGTATACACTGAAGCTTTCTTT; CDR3 protein: CASRQLREVYTEAFF
V gene: TRBV6-6; J gene: TRBJ2-3; D gene: NA; clone size: NA; CDR3 DNA: TGTGCCTTAGCGAAGGAGGGCCTCACAGATACGCAGTATTTT; CDR3 protein: CALAKEGLTDTQYF
V gene: TRBV10-3; J gene: TRBJ2-7; D gene: TRBD1; clone size: NA; CDR3 DNA: TGTGCCACCGGGACAGGGAGGGTCTACGAGCAGTACTTC; CDR3 protein: CATGTGRVYEQYF
V gene: TRBV10-2; J gene: TRBJ1-1; D gene: NA; clone size: NA; CDR3 DNA: TGCGCCAGCAGTGAGTCGAGTCTAAGGGGCGATCCAGCTTTCTTT; CDR3 protein: CASSESSLRGDPAFF
V gene: TRBV5-1; J gene: TRBJ1-6; D gene: NA; clone size: NA; CDR3 DNA: TGCGCCAGCAGCTTGGATTGGAATTCACCCCTCCACTTT; CDR3 protein: CASSLDWNSPLHF
V gene: TRBV30; J gene: TRBJ2-5; D gene: TRBD2; clone size: NA; CDR3 DNA: TGTGCCTCCTCTAGCGGCGCGCAGACCCAGTACTTC; CDR3 protein: CASSSGAQTQYF